A selection of T cell receptor beta chains follows, all from one sample in a study of T-cell memory formation after mild COVID-19. A single record per CDR3 protein comes from TCRdb applying MiXCR to the 5' RACE reads. The sample yields some 310,000 distinct CDR3 sequences, around a fifth seen once. The source material was PBMCs or a T cell subset sorted from them (not recorded which). All receptors come from a man between 18 and 29 years old who had mild COVID-19 (a few samples of this study predate the infection). Cell type and time point are not known. Each CDR3 is given without its conserved first and last residue.

j_gene	len	v_gene	CDR3aa
TRBJ2-1	11	TRBV29-1	STTGRSYNEQF
TRBJ2-5	12	TRBV4-1	ASSHGTGEGTQY
TRBJ1-4	14	TRBV5-1	ASSKGTGGMYEKLF
TRBJ2-7	14	TRBV5-1	ASSFLRGRVSYEQY
TRBJ2-1	12	TRBV5-1	ASSLERTVNEQF
TRBJ2-5	12	TRBV4-3	ASSQDLRGETQY
TRBJ2-3	10	TRBV5-5	ASSSTPDTQY
TRBJ1-2	10	TRBV29-1	SVEAPVYGYT
TRBJ2-7	11	TRBV7-9	ASSLVQIYEQY
TRBJ2-4	20	TRBV7-8	ASSLGFVGLAGGRNVKNIQY
TRBJ1-5	13	TRBV4-1	ASSLYQGRNQPQH
TRBJ1-2	11	TRBV27	ASTGGGGSGYT
TRBJ2-7	12	TRBV6-5	ASNQRDRGHEQY
TRBJ2-1	12	TRBV4-3	ASSQDLFYNEQF
TRBJ2-1	15	TRBV12-3/TRBV12-4	ASSPRPGRPHGNEQF
TRBJ2-1	14	TRBV12-3/TRBV12-4	ASSFRPRGYYNEQF
TRBJ2-2	10	TRBV12-3/TRBV12-4	ATGKDTGELF
TRBJ2-7	12	TRBV6-6	ASSLRGPNYEQY
TRBJ2-3	12	TRBV20-1	SASVAGGTDTQY
TRBJ1-5	14	TRBV5-5	ASSLVSAGGNQPQH
TRBJ1-1	13	TRBV5-1	ASSLYDSMNTEAF
TRBJ1-2	12	TRBV6-6	ASSPGQGSHGYT
TRBJ2-2	10	TRBV24-1	ATSDFPGELF
TRBJ1-5	12	TRBV3-1	ASSPLSRGQPQH
TRBJ2-3	14	TRBV6-5	ASSYSPRGGRDTQY
TRBJ2-3	11	TRBV2	ASRQGETDTQY
TRBJ1-6	13	TRBV27	ASSPPGQRGSPLH
TRBJ1-1	15	TRBV4-1	ASSQDLTDASGTEAF
TRBJ2-6	11	TRBV19	ASSEAGANVLT
TRBJ1-2	11	TRBV12-3/TRBV12-4	ASSLDTARGYT
TRBJ2-3	14	TRBV7-9	ASSQTSPVQSDTQY
TRBJ2-6	15	TRBV18	ASSPGQPISGANVLT
TRBJ2-1	13	TRBV20-1	SASSGESGANEQF
TRBJ1-4	15	TRBV5-1	ASSLFGTGGLGEKLF
TRBJ1-5	11	TRBV5-1	ASSLAGIQPQH
TRBJ1-2	11	TRBV7-9	ASAPGAGYGYT
TRBJ2-5	12	TRBV5-1	ASSLETGWETQY
TRBJ2-7	11	TRBV27	ASSLGLNYEQY
TRBJ2-3	12	TRBV7-9	ASKAGSGEITQY
TRBJ2-1	11	TRBV7-3	ASSLNSYNEQF
TRBJ2-5	15	TRBV4-2	ASSRDGSSGGYETQY
TRBJ2-3	14	TRBV13	ASSFTTSGGTDTQY
TRBJ1-1	14	TRBV4-3	ASSQEVMQVNTEAF
TRBJ1-1	9	TRBV21-1	ASSRGMEAF
TRBJ1-5	11	TRBV12-3/TRBV12-4	ASSLGGFLPQH
TRBJ2-2	11	TRBV15	ATSARRTGELF
TRBJ2-1	16	TRBV11-3	ASSLDQGGTSAGNEQF
TRBJ1-1	12	TRBV6-5	ATCPGHTNTEAF
TRBJ2-5	13	TRBV5-1	ASSLSGGWQETQY
TRBJ2-5	13	TRBV7-9	ASSLTRRWKETQY
TRBJ2-1	11	TRBV20-1	SARDGSYNEQF
TRBJ2-4	8	TRBV20-1	SAPRDIQY
TRBJ2-7	12	TRBV3-1	ASSLSIAGDEQY